This entry concerns a single TCR beta chain. Its antigen is not yet known. Per-nucleotide qualities are absent, and no much larger clonotype sits a single base away. The CDR3, from cysteine to phenylalanine, totals 15 residues. The read is trimmed to its CDR3 DNA, 45 bases read in frame from base 1. Cut back by 5 bases and 8 bases, the V and J ends lie 21 bases apart. From the germline V gene (reference sequence), CDR1 is LNHDA and CDR2 is SQIVND. These data belong to a study of T cell responses to AZD1222 COVID-19 vaccine (dated by TCRdb to the early 2020s). Study-wide context: A total of just over 230 trial participants underwent TCR sequencing, of whom 207 had received two doses of AZD1222 and 26 had received two doses of the MenACWY control vaccine. Trial participants were enrolled by age into subgroups of 18-55, 56-69 and 70-plus years, and around 140, 26 and 57 TCR-sequenced participants, respectively, were included in these subgroups.

The paper's findings and limits, for the study overall: The vaccine-associated CD4 TCRs covered the entire spike protein, and the dominant responses fell in regions 160-218 and 743-854. Conclusions about previously exposed vaccinees are limited because only five to seven AZD1222 recipients were SARS-CoV-2 seropositive at baseline. Most participants were white British and females outnumbered males, and the authors suggested that clonal diversity may have been underestimated. No day 14 peak-response samples were available, so repertoires were characterized only after the peak T cell response. In the small 56-69-year group, the increase in depth fell short of significance, most likely because of low power. Reportedly, almost half of the unique spike-specific TCRs recognized epitopes lying outside the regions that are mutated in the B.1.351 and B.1.1.7 variants. After two AZD1222 doses, both the breadth and the depth of spike-specific TCRs were significantly higher than at day 0 and than in MenACWY recipients.

In light of the paper, this sample's time point label describes: about 28 days (+/-7) after the second vaccine dose. AZD1222 recipients with second doses at about 4 weeks or about 12 weeks were pooled, because spike-specific TCR depth and breadth did not differ between schedules. Vaccinee samples came from UK trials COV001 and COV002, including a single-blind randomized controlled phase 2/3 trial of AZD1222 (ChAdOx1 nCoV-19) in healthy adults. Trial participant PBMC samples were collected at day 0 and day 28 after the second dose for TCRbeta chain sequencing. The CDR3 regions of human TCRbeta chains were analyzed by immunosequencing. Concerning the study's data processing: Repertoire TCRs were checked for matches against a reference library of SARS-CoV-2-specific TCRs that had been generated using the MIRA antigen-specificity platform. Breadth meant the fraction of unique TCRs that were SARS-CoV-2-associated, whereas depth meant the fraction of total T cells that were SARS-CoV-2-associated. Using the MIRA data, every spike-specific TCR was mapped to the spike region that the TCR reacted to and assigned to either a CD4 or a CD8 class. Log10-transformed breadth and depth values were compared by one-way ANOVA with Sidak's multiple comparisons tests. Not all clones reach the TCRdb copy of this immuneACCESS table, which keeps in-frame sequences only. Checked studies attribute under half of the gap to unresolved V genes and leave the rest unexplained. For V, J and clone size, that table is used; D and trimming come from the DNA. Recorded for this sample are 150,000 to 200,000 clones; 80% to 90% of them occurred a single time. The top ten hold 11% of the sample.

Sequenced here: peripheral blood, sampled 28 days after the second AZD1222 dose. The source is an adult who received the AZD1222 COVID-19 vaccine. The rearrangement joined TRBV19 to TRBJ1-2; TRBD1 is a weak D gene call, 5 bases matching. The nucleotide sequence reads TGTGCCAGTAGTTCCCCGAGAAGGCCCGAGGGGGGCTACACCTTC. It is translated as CASSSPRRPEGGYTF.